These 28 T cell receptor beta chains were sequenced from one sample in a study of blood T cell repertoires in COVID-19. Libraries were prepared by immunoSEQ multiplex PCR; TCRdb keeps only in-frame clonotypes and omits some of them. Of some 110,000 clones in the sample, 82% were seen once. Sequencing was performed on peripheral blood. The receptors stem from a man in his 70s with active or convalescent COVID-19.

The chain joins TRBV3-1 (or the pseudogene TRBV3-2) to TRBJ2-2, with TRBD2 identical over 8 bases. With 4 bases clipped from V and 4 bases from J, the junction kept 8 bases outside the gene matches. Germline values: CDR1 LGHDT, CDR2 YNNKEL (reference sequence). This CDR3 comprises 16 residues. This CDR3 reads CASSPLSGIGTGELFF. CDR3 bases: TGTGCCAGCAGCCCCCTTAGCGGGATTGGCACCGGGGAGCTGTTTTTT.

This clone is a singleton in its sample. As DNA, the CDR3 is TGTGTTTCTAGCGGGGTAAGCTCCTACAATGAGCAGTTCTTC. This encodes CVSSGVSSYNEQFF. The rearrangement uses TRBV28 and TRBJ2-1, with TRBD2 matching 9 bases. CDR3 length: 14 residues. Per germline, CDR1 MDHEN and CDR2 SYDVKM.

The sample holds a few counts of this clone. The CDR3 region has the DNA TGTGCCAGTAGTATACTGGGACAGGGGTACATGAACACTGAAGCTTTCTTT. It codes for CASSILGQGYMNTEAFF. The V and J genes are TRBV19 and TRBJ1-1, with 10 bases identical to TRBD1. CDR3 length: 17 residues. CDR1 is LNHDA, CDR2 SQIVND, per germline (reference sequence). V was clipped by 2 bases and J by 0 bases; unmatched bases: 6.

J is TRBJ2-7 and V is TRBV4-3; the match to TRBD2 covers 12 bases. CDR1 and CDR2 from the germline V gene are LGHNA and YSLEER. V trimming: 2 bases; J trimming: 3 bases; junction bases outside the gene matches: 8. The CDR3 has 17 residues. For the CDR3, the DNA is TGCGCCAGCAGCCAAAATTTAGCGGGACTAGCGGGCTACGAGCAGTACTTC. It translates to CASSQNLAGLAGYEQYF.

This clone has just one count. The chain combines TRBV7-2 with TRBJ2-3; TRBD1 aligns across 7 bases. The germline CDR1 and CDR2 sequences are SGHTA and FQGNSA. V gave up 5 bases and J gave up 5 bases; unmatched junction bases: 4. The CDR3 has 13 residues. In DNA, the CDR3 is TGTGCCAGCAGCCGCCCAGGGGGAGATACGCAGTATTTT. It translates to CASSRPGGDTQYF.

The chain links TRBV6-1 to TRBJ2-1; D ambiguous. This CDR3 comprises 14 residues. V shed 0 bases and J shed 8 bases, with 11 bases lying between them. CDR1 and CDR2 from the germline V gene are MNHNS and SASEGT. CDR3 amino acids: CASSEAQVGYEQFF. As DNA, the CDR3 is TGTGCCAGCAGTGAAGCGCAGGTTGGCTATGAGCAGTTCTTC.

The sample holds a few counts of this clone. The V call is TRBV20-1, the J call TRBJ1-1, with D tentatively TRBD1 (5 bases). V lost 3 bases to trimming and J lost 4 bases, with 18 bases between them. The germline CDR1 and CDR2 sequences are DFQATT and SNEGSKA (reference sequence). There are 15 residues in the CDR3. CDR3 bases: TGCAGTGCTAGTAGCCCCGGGGGGGGTACCACTGAAGCTTTCTTT. This encodes CSASSPGGGTTEAFF.

The DNA for the CDR3 is TGTGCCAGCAGCCTGGGGGGACAGGGGGCTAGCGGGAGGGTGCATGAGCAGTTCTTC. Protein: CASSLGGQGASGRVHEQFF. The V gene is TRBV5-6, the J gene TRBJ2-1, with D possibly called TRBD1 or TRBD2 (12 bases each). Trimming removed 4 bases from V and 8 bases from J, with 31 bases in between. Germline loops: CDR1 SGHDT, CDR2 YYEEEE. The CDR3 spans 19 residues.

This clone was picked up a small number of times. J is TRBJ2-3 and V is TRBV7-2, with D perhaps matching TRBD2 (5 bases). Trimming shortened V by 4 bases and J by 4 bases, and 27 bases separated the two germline ends. CDR1 and CDR2 (germline): SGHTA, FQGNSA. The CDR3 consists of 19 residues. The CDR3 sequence: CASSSLPLRQRRSADTQYF. The CDR3 nucleotides read TGTGCCAGCAGCTCCCTACCCCTCCGGCAACGGAGGAGTGCAGATACGCAGTATTTT.

V gene TRBV13 combines with J gene TRBJ2-6, with D maybe TRBD2 (5 bases). Germline CDR1 reads PRHDT; CDR2 reads FYEKMQ (reference sequence). The CDR3 runs to 15 residues. V was clipped by 5 bases and J by 4 bases, with 12 bases between them. CDR3 residues: CASSPRGPGANVLTF. DNA of the CDR3: TGTGCCAGCAGCCCCCGCGGGCCCGGGGCCAACGTCCTGACTTTC.

This sequence joins TRBV11-3 and TRBJ1-1, with a weak D call TRBD1 (5 bases). Trimming shortened V by 2 bases and J by 4 bases, and 14 bases separated the two germline ends. This CDR3 spans 15 amino acids. CDR1 and CDR2 from the germline V gene are SGHNT and YENEEA. The CDR3 spells CASSLLKGWVTEAFF. The CDR3 nucleotides are TGTGCCAGCAGCTTATTAAAGGGGTGGGTCACTGAAGCTTTCTTT.

The chain carries TRBV11-2 and TRBJ2-7; 15 bases match TRBD2. CDR1 is SGHAT and CDR2 is FQNNGV in the germline V gene. This CDR3 contains 17 residues. V was pared by 1 base and J by 4 bases, with 5 bases of the junction left unmatched. The CDR3 bases are TGTGCCAGCAGCTTAGTCGGGACTAGCGGGGGGAAGTACGAGCAGTACTTC. Encoded protein: CASSLVGTSGGKYEQYF.

The genes are TRBV5-8 and TRBJ2-5; 8 bases align to TRBD1. The germline V gene encodes CDR1 SGHTS and CDR2 YDEGEE. CDR3 length equals 14 residues. J was trimmed by 5 bases and V by 3 bases; bases with no gene match: 6. The CDR3 DNA sequence: TGTGCCAGCAGCTCGAACAGGGGGGAGGAGACCCAGTACTTC. Amino acids: CASSSNRGEETQYF. Combining the CDR3 with reference TRBV5-8 and TRBJ2-5 gives the whole variable domain EAGVTQSPTHLIKTRGQQATLRCSPISGHTSVYWYQQALGLGLQFLLWYDEGEERNRGNFPPRFSGRQFPNYSSELNVNALELEDSALYLCASSSNRGEETQYFGPGTRLLVL.

V and J are TRBV13 and TRBJ1-4; no definite D call. CDR1 is PRHDT, CDR2 FYEKMQ, per germline (reference sequence). CDR3 size: 17 residues. Trimming took off 5 bases at V and 3 bases at J, with 19 bases between the two ends. CDR3 DNA: TGTGCCAGCAGCCGACGCGCCTTGGGGAGGTCTAATGAAAAACTGTTTTTT. It codes for CASSRRALGRSNEKLFF.

The CDR3 DNA sequence: TGCAGCGTATGGACAGGGGAGAACACTGAAGCTTTCTTT. It translates to CSVWTGENTEAFF. This rearrangement joins TRBV29-1 to TRBJ1-1, with 9 bases aligning to TRBD1. Germline values: CDR1 SQVTM, CDR2 ANQGSEA. J was trimmed by 1 base and V by 6 bases; bases with no gene match: 3. The length of the CDR3 is 13 residues.

This clone was detected a few times. The rearrangement links TRBV29-1 to TRBJ1-2; D not certain. The germline V gene has CDR1 SQVTM and CDR2 ANQGSEA. Trimming took 8 bases from V and 8 from J, leaving 12 bases between them. CDR3 length equals 10 residues. The CDR3 loop is CSLDGEGYTF. In nucleotides, the CDR3 is TGCAGCTTAGATGGTGAGGGCTACACCTTC.

V gene TRBV28 combines with J gene TRBJ2-2; the match to TRBD2 covers 10 bases. Trimming at V came to 6 bases and at J to 8 bases, leaving 9 bases not matched to a gene. The CDR3 spans 15 residues. The germline V gene encodes CDR1 MDHEN and CDR2 SYDVKM. Here the CDR3 DNA reads TGTGCCAGCAGGCTCCATAGCGGGAGGTTGGGGGAGCTGTTTTTT. Protein product: CASRLHSGRLGELFF.

The chain employs TRBV25-1 and TRBJ2-1, with 7 bases that match TRBD2. Germline-derived CDR1 and CDR2 are MGHDK and SYGVNS. The trim removed 4 bases at V and 15 bases at J, leaving 9 bases unmatched. This CDR3 contains 12 residues. The DNA of the CDR3 is TGTGCCAGCAGTGGGCTCGCGGGAGAGTCGTTCTTC. As protein: CASSGLAGESFF.

The chain links TRBV2 to TRBJ1-5; 8 nucleotides match TRBD1. The junction had 6 bases not matched to a gene; V was cut back by 6 bases and J by 5 bases. Germline-derived CDR1 and CDR2 are SNHLY and FYNNEI. This CDR3 is 14 amino acids long. The CDR3 DNA reads as TGTGCCAGCAGGGACAGGGTAGGGTATCAGCCCCAGCATTTT. The encoded protein is CASRDRVGYQPQHF.

The CDR3 loop is CASSSGTGGSTNEKLFF. CDR3 nucleotides: TGTGCCAGCAGCTCAGGGACAGGGGGATCGACTAATGAAAAACTGTTTTTT. The rearrangement uses TRBV7-6 and TRBJ1-4; 11 bases are a match to TRBD1. CDR3 length: 17 residues. With V trimmed by 4 bases and J by 2 bases, 6 bases remained unmatched. Germline CDR1 and CDR2: SGHVS and FNYEAQ.

The genes are TRBV27 and TRBJ2-7; a possible D gene is TRBD1 (7 bases). V lost 8 bases, J lost 3 bases, and 14 bases lay in between. Germline CDR1 and CDR2: MNHEY and SMNVEV (reference sequence). The CDR3 runs to 13 residues. This CDR3 reads CASGTRGDYEQYF. The CDR3 DNA reads as TGTGCCAGCGGGACCAGGGGGGACTACGAGCAGTACTTC.

This sequence joins TRBV2 and TRBJ1-5, with 11 bases that match TRBD1. The CDR3 is made up of 14 amino acids. Germline V gene data show CDR1 as SNHLY and CDR2 as FYNNEI. J lost 7 bases, V lost 4 bases, and 3 bases had no gene match. DNA for the CDR3: TGTGCCAGCAGTGTTAGGGACAGGGGGCAGCCCCAGCATTTT. This translates into CASSVRDRGQPQHF.

J is TRBJ1-1 and V is TRBV7-3, with D unresolved. Trimming took 0 bases from V and 5 from J, leaving 13 bases between them. The CDR3 is made up of 15 amino acids. CDR1 SGHTA and CDR2 FQGTGA come from the germline V gene. The DNA for the CDR3 is TGTGCCAGCAGCTTAACCGCAGGTACCCCTACTGAAGCTTTCTTT. This translates into CASSLTAGTPTEAFF.

This clone was seen a few times. This chain joins TRBV19 and TRBJ2-2; maybe TRBD2 (6 bases). This CDR3 spans 12 amino acids. V lost 10 bases to trimming and J lost 6 bases, with 12 bases between them. Germline values: CDR1 LNHDA, CDR2 SQIVND (reference sequence). CDR3 coding DNA: TGTGCCACCGGGAGAGGGGCCGGGGAGCTGTTTTTT. Amino acid sequence: CATGRGAGELFF.

On this clone: A read error may explain this, as a much larger clone is one base away. The rearrangement joins TRBV6-5 to TRBJ1-1; the D is unclear. The CDR3 loop spans 12 amino acids. The germline gives CDR1 MNHEY, CDR2 SVGAGI. The germline V and J ends were trimmed by 2 bases and 1 base, with 2 bases remaining between them. The CDR3 DNA reads TGTGCCAGCAGTTACCGGAACACTGAAGCTTTCTTT. Translated, it gives CASSYRNTEAFF.

This chain uses TRBV5-6 with TRBJ2-3; 7 nucleotides agree with TRBD1. In germline, CDR1 is SGHDT, CDR2 YYEEEE. The CDR3 is 16 residues long. V shed 3 bases and J 1 base; nucleotides not matched to a gene: 8. As DNA, the CDR3 is TGTGCCAGCAGCTCGACAGGGATGCGGGGCACAGATACGCAGTATTTT. It translates to CASSSTGMRGTDTQYF.

The V call is TRBV4-2, the J call TRBJ2-6, with 9 bases that match TRBD2. V lost 1 base, J lost 3 bases, and 7 bases stayed unmatched. The CDR3 consists of 18 residues. The germline gives CDR1 LGHNA, CDR2 YNFKEQ. The chain's CDR3 is CASSQGGGASGGANVLTF. The CDR3 DNA is TGTGCCAGCAGCCAAGGCGGGGGGGCCTCAGGTGGGGCCAACGTCCTGACTTTC.

V gene TRBV7-2 combines with J gene TRBJ2-3, with 8 bases lining up with TRBD2. The CDR3 contains 16 residues. Germline trimming cut 5 bases from V and 4 bases from J; bases unmatched to any gene: 11. Germline-derived CDR1 and CDR2 are SGHTA and FQGNSA. CDR3 protein: CASSLRPGLGADTQYF. CDR3 DNA: TGTGCCAGCAGCCTCCGGCCGGGACTAGGGGCAGATACGCAGTATTTT.